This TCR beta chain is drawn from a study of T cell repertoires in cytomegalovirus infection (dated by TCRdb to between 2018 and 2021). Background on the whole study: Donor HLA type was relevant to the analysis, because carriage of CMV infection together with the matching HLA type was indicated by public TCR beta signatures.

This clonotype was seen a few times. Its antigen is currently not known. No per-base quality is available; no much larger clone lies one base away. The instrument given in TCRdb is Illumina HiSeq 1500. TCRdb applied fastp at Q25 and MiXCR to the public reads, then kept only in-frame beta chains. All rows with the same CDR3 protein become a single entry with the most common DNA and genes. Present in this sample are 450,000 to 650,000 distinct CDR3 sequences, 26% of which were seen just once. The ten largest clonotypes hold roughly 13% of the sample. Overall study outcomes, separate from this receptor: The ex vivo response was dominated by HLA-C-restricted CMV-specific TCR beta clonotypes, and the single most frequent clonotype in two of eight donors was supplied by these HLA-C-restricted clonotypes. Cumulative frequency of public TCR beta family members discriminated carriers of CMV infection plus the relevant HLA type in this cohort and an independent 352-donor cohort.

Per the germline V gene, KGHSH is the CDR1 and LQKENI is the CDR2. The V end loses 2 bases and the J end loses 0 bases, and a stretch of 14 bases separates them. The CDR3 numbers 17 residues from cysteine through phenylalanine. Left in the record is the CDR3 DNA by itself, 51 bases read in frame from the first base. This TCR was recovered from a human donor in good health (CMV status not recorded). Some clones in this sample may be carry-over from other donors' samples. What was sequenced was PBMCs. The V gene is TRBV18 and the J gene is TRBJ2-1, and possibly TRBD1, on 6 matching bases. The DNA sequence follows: TGTGCCAGCTCACCATTGTCAGGGGAGCCCTCCTACAATGAGCAGTTCTTC. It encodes CASSPLSGEPSYNEQFF.